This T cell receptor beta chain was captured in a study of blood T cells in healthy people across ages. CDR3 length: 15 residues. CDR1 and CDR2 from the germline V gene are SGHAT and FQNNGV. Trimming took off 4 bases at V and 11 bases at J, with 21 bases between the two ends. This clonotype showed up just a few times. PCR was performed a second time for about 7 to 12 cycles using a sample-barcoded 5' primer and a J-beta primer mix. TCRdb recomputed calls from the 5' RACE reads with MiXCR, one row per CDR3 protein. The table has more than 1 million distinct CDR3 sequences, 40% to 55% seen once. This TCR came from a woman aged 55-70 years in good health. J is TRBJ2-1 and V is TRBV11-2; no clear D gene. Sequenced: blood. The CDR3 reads CASSSTPDAAIQQFF. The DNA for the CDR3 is TGTGCCAGCAGCTCAACTCCGGACGCCGCTATTCAGCAGTTCTTC.